The next 15 T cell receptor beta chains were all read from a single sample in a study of blood T cell repertoires in COVID-19. TCRdb's table, derived via immunoSEQ multiplex PCR, lists solely in-frame clones and lacks some. The table has roughly 400,000 clones, approximately 89% seen once. The sample taken for sequencing was PBMCs or T cells enriched from blood (not recorded which). The receptors were sampled from a woman aged 25-40 years who had recovered from COVID-19.

This clone showed up just a few times. The genes are TRBV6-1 and TRBJ2-7, with 10 bases fitting TRBD1. Germline-derived CDR1 and CDR2 are MNHNS and SASEGT. CDR3 size: 15 residues. The junction had 1 base not matched to a gene; V was cut back by 0 bases and J by 2 bases. The CDR3 coding sequence is TGTGCCAGCAGTGAAGCAGGGACAGGGGCCTACGAGCAGTACTTC. This encodes CASSEAGTGAYEQYF.

The chain combines TRBV7-3 with TRBJ1-3, with D uncertain. The CDR3 loop spans 16 amino acids. Between the trimmed V and J ends, which lost 5 bases and 4 bases, there was a span of 18 bases. CDR1 SGHTA and CDR2 FQGTGA come from the germline V gene. The CDR3 spells CASSPRRQRLGNTIYF. The CDR3, as DNA: TGTGCCAGCAGCCCGAGGCGGCAGCGTCTAGGAAACACCATATATTTT.

V usage is TRBV28 and J usage is TRBJ2-7; TRBD1 aligns across 9 bases. V shed 4 bases and J 2 bases; nucleotides not matched to a gene: 9. Germline CDR1 is MDHEN and CDR2 is SYDVKM. This CDR3 is built from 16 residues. In nucleotides, the CDR3 is TGTGCCAGCAGTTGGATCCCGGGACAGGGAACCTACGAGCAGTACTTC. Protein sequence: CASSWIPGQGTYEQYF.

The chain combines TRBV30 with TRBJ2-7; D is perhaps TRBD2 (5 bases). Between the trimmed V and J ends, which lost 3 bases and 0 bases, there was a span of 12 bases. The CDR3 length is 14 residues. The germline CDR1 and CDR2 sequences are GTSNPN and SVGIG (reference sequence). CDR3 residues: CAWSQDGISYEQYF. The CDR3 coding sequence is TGTGCCTGGAGCCAAGACGGGATCTCCTACGAGCAGTACTTC. Drawing the rest from reference TRBV30 and TRBJ2-7, the complete variable domain is SQTIHQWPATLVQPVGSPLSLECTVEGTSNPNLYWYRQAAGRGLQLLFYSVGIGQISSEVPQNLSASRPQDRQFILSSKKLLLSDSGFYLCAWSQDGISYEQYFGPGTRLTVT.

CDR3 loop: CASSQGTGWQQETQYF. CDR3 DNA: TGCGCCAGCAGTCAAGGGACAGGTTGGCAACAAGAGACCCAGTACTTC. The chain links TRBV23-1 to TRBJ2-5; 8 bases map to TRBD1. TRBV23-1 is an ORF for which the function is uncertain. J gave up 2 bases and V 2 bases, and 7 bases lay outside the gene matches. The CDR3 is 16 amino acids.

V gene TRBV4-1 combines with J gene TRBJ2-7; no clear D. Trimming took off 1 base at V and 2 bases at J, with 15 bases between the two ends. The CDR3 has 16 residues. Germline V lookup: CDR1 MGHRA, CDR2 YSYEKL. The CDR3, as DNA: TGCGCCAGCAGCCAAGGTGTGGCAGTGAATCCCTACGAGCAGTACTTC. Residues: CASSQGVAVNPYEQYF.

The V call is TRBV28, the J call TRBJ2-1; TRBD2 matches at 9 bases. Germline CDR1 and CDR2: MDHEN and SYDVKM. The V gene end was trimmed by 4 bases and the J gene end by 3 bases; junction bases not matched to a gene: 13. The CDR3 is 18 residues long. CDR3 sequence reads: CASSSDSGRRGYYNEQFF. The DNA for the CDR3 is TGTGCCAGCAGTTCCGACAGCGGGAGGCGTGGATACTACAATGAGCAGTTCTTC.

For the CDR3, the DNA is TGTGCCAGTAGTATGCGCAGGGATTACGGGGAGCTGTTTTTT. Its protein is CASSMRRDYGELFF. The chain has TRBV19 and TRBJ2-2; D might be TRBD1 (5 bases). Trimming stripped 3 bases from V and 7 bases from J, with 12 bases between. This CDR3 contains 14 residues. The germline V gene encodes CDR1 LNHDA and CDR2 SQIVND (reference sequence).

This chain uses TRBV25-1 with TRBJ2-7, with 9 positions matching TRBD1. With 3 bases clipped from V and 6 bases from J, the junction kept 9 bases outside the gene matches. Germline CDR1 is MGHDK and CDR2 is SYGVNS. This CDR3 comprises 15 residues. CDR3 region: CASSDPGQGRGEQYF. CDR3 sequence (DNA): TGTGCCAGCAGTGACCCGGGACAGGGAAGGGGCGAGCAGTACTTC.

The J gene is TRBJ2-3, the V gene TRBV7-2; the D gene is possibly TRBD1 (5 bases). Germline V gives CDR1 SGHTA, CDR2 FQGNSA. The CDR3 runs to 15 residues. V lost 1 base and J lost 0, with 8 bases in between. Written as DNA, the CDR3 is TGTGCCAGCAGCTTAGTAGGGGCGAGCACAGATACGCAGTATTTT. It specifies CASSLVGASTDTQYF.

The chain links TRBV2 to TRBJ2-2; the D is unclear. In germline, CDR1 is SNHLY, CDR2 FYNNEI. The V gene lost 7 bases and the J gene lost 7 bases, with 10 bases spanning the gap. This CDR3 is 12 amino acids long. CDR3 in amino acids: CASTRSGGELFF. The DNA of the CDR3 is TGTGCCAGCACCCGGAGTGGCGGGGAGCTGTTTTTT.

This chain connects TRBV5-1 to TRBJ1-4; tentative D call: TRBD1 (6 bases). Trimming stripped 4 bases from V and 7 bases from J, with 11 bases between. The CDR3 is 13 amino acids. Germline V lookup: CDR1 SGHRS, CDR2 YFSETQ. DNA for the CDR3: TGCGCCAGCAGCAACAGGGAGGGTGAAAAACTGTTTTTT. It is translated as CASSNREGEKLFF.

The table lists this clone with a count of one. The chain is built from TRBV27 and TRBJ2-3; 8 bases are shared with TRBD1. The germline CDR1 and CDR2 sequences are MNHEY and SMNVEV (reference sequence). V gave up 8 bases and J gave up 3 bases; unmatched junction bases: 19. The CDR3 has 18 residues. CDR3 residues: CASGSPFLTGVATDTQYF. The CDR3, as DNA: TGTGCCAGCGGTTCCCCATTTTTGACAGGGGTGGCGACAGATACGCAGTATTTT.

The rearrangement uses TRBV30 and TRBJ1-1; D might be TRBD1 (5 bases). CDR1 is GTSNPN, CDR2 SVGIG, per germline (reference sequence). V shed 4 bases and J shed 1 base, with 13 bases lying between them. The CDR3 covers 14 residues. Here the CDR3 reads CAWKVGHPNTEAFF. The CDR3 DNA reads TGTGCCTGGAAGGTGGGGCACCCGAACACTGAAGCTTTCTTT.

The chain is built from TRBV28 and TRBJ1-1; TRBD1 agrees at 9 bases. CDR1 MDHEN and CDR2 SYDVKM come from the germline V gene. The CDR3 contains 14 residues. The V gene end was trimmed by 8 bases and the J gene end by 6 bases; junction bases not matched to a gene: 10. CDR3 in DNA: TGTGCCAGCGGAGACCTACAGGGGGCCGCTGAAGCTTTCTTT. The encoded protein is CASGDLQGAAEAFF.